The rows below give T cell receptor beta chains drawn from one sample of a study of identical twins. TCRdb re-called the 5' RACE reads through MiXCR, storing one row per CDR3 protein. The data hold about 500,000 distinct CDR3 sequences, with 13% to 15% observed a single time. The same sample was also studied in work on yellow fever vaccine responses in identical twins.

The sample comprised CD4+ T cells sorted from blood. Receptor source: a woman between 18 and 30 years old in good health. The CDR3 runs from the conserved cysteine through the conserved F or W. A D gene is named only where the DNA matches it firmly. Where a row states a size, it is once, few, many or the class of an expanded clone; other rows omit it.

cdr3_aa: CASNPQGIGEEQYF; cdr3_nt: TGTGCCAGCAACCCCCAGGGAATCGGTGAAGAGCAGTACTTC; clone_size: few; v_call: TRBV6-2/TRBV6-3; j_call: TRBJ2-7; d_call: -
cdr3_aa: CASSRTRATDTQYF; cdr3_nt: TGTGCCAGCAGCCGGACTCGGGCCACAGATACGCAGTATTTT; clone_size: -; v_call: TRBV6-1; j_call: TRBJ2-3; d_call: -
cdr3_aa: CASSAKGSGKETQYF; cdr3_nt: TGTGCCAGCAGCGCTAAGGGTAGCGGAAAGGAGACCCAGTACTTC; clone_size: -; v_call: TRBV9; j_call: TRBJ2-5; d_call: -
cdr3_aa: CASSFRAATEAFF; cdr3_nt: TGTGCCAGCAGCTTTCGGGCAGCCACTGAAGCTTTCTTT; clone_size: few; v_call: TRBV11-2; j_call: TRBJ1-1; d_call: -
cdr3_aa: CASSQESTPNYGYTF; cdr3_nt: TGTGCCAGCAGCCAAGAGAGTACACCTAACTATGGCTACACCTTC; clone_size: few; v_call: TRBV3-1; j_call: TRBJ1-2; d_call: -
cdr3_aa: CASAMTGSNTEAFF; cdr3_nt: TGCGCCAGCGCCATGACAGGGTCGAACACTGAAGCTTTCTTT; clone_size: few; v_call: TRBV5-1; j_call: TRBJ1-1; d_call: TRBD1
cdr3_aa: CAITNPLAGVAFF; cdr3_nt: TGTGCCATCACCAATCCCCTGGCAGGCGTAGCTTTCTTT; clone_size: -; v_call: TRBV10-3; j_call: TRBJ1-1; d_call: -
cdr3_aa: CASSGTSGGTETQYF; cdr3_nt: TGTGCCAGCAGCGGGACTAGCGGGGGAACGGAGACCCAGTACTTC; clone_size: -; v_call: TRBV12-3/TRBV12-4; j_call: TRBJ2-5; d_call: TRBD2
cdr3_aa: CASSERPFTDTQYF; cdr3_nt: TGTGCCAGCAGTGAGAGGCCATTCACAGATACGCAGTATTTT; clone_size: few; v_call: TRBV6-4; j_call: TRBJ2-3; d_call: -
cdr3_aa: CASSQGHGGHEQYF; cdr3_nt: TGTGCCAGCAGCCAAGGGCACGGCGGCCACGAGCAGTACTTC; clone_size: -; v_call: TRBV3-1; j_call: TRBJ2-7; d_call: -
cdr3_aa: CASSLGGRGTATNEKLFF; cdr3_nt: TGCGCCAGCAGCTTGGGAGGCAGGGGGACGGCAACTAATGAAAAACTGTTTTTT; clone_size: few; v_call: TRBV5-1; j_call: TRBJ1-4; d_call: TRBD1
cdr3_aa: CASSYSGLAGGNEQFF; cdr3_nt: TGTGCCAGCAGTTACTCAGGACTAGCGGGGGGGAATGAGCAGTTCTTC; clone_size: -; v_call: TRBV6-5; j_call: TRBJ2-1; d_call: TRBD2
cdr3_aa: CASSYWGGTGELFF; cdr3_nt: TGTGCCAGCAGCTACTGGGGGGGCACCGGGGAGCTGTTTTTT; clone_size: -; v_call: TRBV7-9; j_call: TRBJ2-2; d_call: TRBD2
cdr3_aa: CASSFSRQQETQYF; cdr3_nt: TGTGCCAGCAGCTTCTCACGTCAGCAAGAGACCCAGTACTTC; clone_size: -; v_call: TRBV11-1; j_call: TRBJ2-5; d_call: -
cdr3_aa: CASSFSPGLGNNEQFF; cdr3_nt: TGTGCCAGCAGCTTCTCACCGGGACTAGGGAACAATGAGCAGTTCTTC; clone_size: -; v_call: TRBV11-2; j_call: TRBJ2-1; d_call: TRBD2
cdr3_aa: CASSYGGTTGELFF; cdr3_nt: TGTGCCAGCAGTTACGGGGGGACGACCGGGGAGCTGTTTTTT; clone_size: -; v_call: TRBV28; j_call: TRBJ2-2; d_call: TRBD2
cdr3_aa: CASSYLGQGSYEQYF; cdr3_nt: TGTGCCAGCAGTTACCTCGGACAGGGGTCCTACGAGCAGTACTTC; clone_size: many; v_call: TRBV6-2/TRBV6-3; j_call: TRBJ2-7; d_call: TRBD1
cdr3_aa: CASSPNRLAGELFF; cdr3_nt: TGTGCCAGCAGCCCCAACCGTTTGGCCGGGGAGCTGTTTTTT; clone_size: few; v_call: TRBV3-1; j_call: TRBJ2-2; d_call: -
cdr3_aa: CASSRSTGGSSETQYF; cdr3_nt: TGTGCCAGCAGTCGTTCGACAGGGGGCTCATCGGAGACCCAGTACTTC; clone_size: few; v_call: TRBV6-1; j_call: TRBJ2-5; d_call: TRBD1
cdr3_aa: CSAREQKNEKLFF; cdr3_nt: TGCAGTGCTAGGGAACAGAAGAATGAAAAACTGTTTTTT; clone_size: -; v_call: TRBV20-1; j_call: TRBJ1-4; d_call: -
cdr3_aa: CASSQVTGAGANVLTF; cdr3_nt: TGCGCCAGCAGCCAAGTTACAGGGGCTGGGGCCAACGTCCTGACTTTC; clone_size: few; v_call: TRBV4-1; j_call: TRBJ2-6; d_call: TRBD1
cdr3_aa: CASSLKRESYNEQFF; cdr3_nt: TGTGCCAGCAGTTTAAAGCGGGAGTCCTACAATGAGCAGTTCTTC; clone_size: many; v_call: TRBV12-3/TRBV12-4; j_call: TRBJ2-1; d_call: TRBD2
cdr3_aa: CAWSVGRTGEPDTQYF; cdr3_nt: TGTGCCTGGAGTGTCGGACGGACAGGAGAACCAGATACGCAGTATTTT; clone_size: -; v_call: TRBV30; j_call: TRBJ2-3; d_call: TRBD1
cdr3_aa: CASSFEGGQFF; cdr3_nt: TGTGCCAGCAGCTTCGAAGGGGGGCAGTTCTTC; clone_size: few; v_call: TRBV7-2; j_call: TRBJ2-1; d_call: -
cdr3_aa: CASSFSIGTSGRGEQFF; cdr3_nt: TGTGCCAGCAGTTTTTCAATCGGGACTAGCGGGAGAGGTGAGCAGTTCTTC; clone_size: -; v_call: TRBV12-3/TRBV12-4; j_call: TRBJ2-1; d_call: TRBD2
cdr3_aa: CASSQGQGYQETQYF; cdr3_nt: TGTGCCAGCAGCCAAGGACAGGGATATCAAGAGACCCAGTACTTC; clone_size: -; v_call: TRBV3-1; j_call: TRBJ2-5; d_call: TRBD1
cdr3_aa: CASSEAGANEQFF; cdr3_nt: TGTGCCAGCAGTGAAGCGGGGGCCAATGAGCAGTTCTTC; clone_size: -; v_call: TRBV25-1; j_call: TRBJ2-1; d_call: -
cdr3_aa: CASRSSSGKETQYF; cdr3_nt: TGTGCCAGCAGGTCCTCTAGCGGGAAAGAGACCCAGTACTTC; clone_size: once; v_call: TRBV2; j_call: TRBJ2-5; d_call: TRBD2
cdr3_aa: CASNLIAGRGEQFF; cdr3_nt: TGTGCCAGCAACTTAATAGCGGGAAGGGGTGAGCAGTTCTTC; clone_size: many; v_call: TRBV6-1; j_call: TRBJ2-1; d_call: TRBD2
cdr3_aa: CASSPWDGIIGFTF; cdr3_nt: TGCGCCAGCAGCCCCTGGGACGGGATTATTGGCTTCACCTTC; clone_size: -; v_call: TRBV4-1; j_call: TRBJ1-2; d_call: -
cdr3_aa: CASSQTSGTETQYF; cdr3_nt: TGTGCCAGCAGCCAGACTAGCGGGACGGAGACCCAGTACTTC; clone_size: few; v_call: TRBV7-9; j_call: TRBJ2-5; d_call: TRBD2